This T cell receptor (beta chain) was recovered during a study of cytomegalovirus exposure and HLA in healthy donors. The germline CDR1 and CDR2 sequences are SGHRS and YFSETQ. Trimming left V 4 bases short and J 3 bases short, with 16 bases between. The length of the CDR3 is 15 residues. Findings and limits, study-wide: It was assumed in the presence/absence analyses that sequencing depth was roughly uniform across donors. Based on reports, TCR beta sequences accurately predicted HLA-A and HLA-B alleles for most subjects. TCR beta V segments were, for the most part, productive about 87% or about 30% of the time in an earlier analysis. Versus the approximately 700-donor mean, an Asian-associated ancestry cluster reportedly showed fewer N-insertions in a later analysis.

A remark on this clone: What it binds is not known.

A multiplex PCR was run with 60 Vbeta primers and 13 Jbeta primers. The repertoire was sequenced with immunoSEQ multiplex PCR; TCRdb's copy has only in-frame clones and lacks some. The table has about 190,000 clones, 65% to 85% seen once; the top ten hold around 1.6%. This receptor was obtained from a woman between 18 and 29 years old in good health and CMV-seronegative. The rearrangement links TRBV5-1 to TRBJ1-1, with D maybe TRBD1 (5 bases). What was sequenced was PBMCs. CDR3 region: CASSRTTGGDTEAFF. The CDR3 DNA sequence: TGCGCCAGCAGCCGGACGACGGGGGGGGACACTGAAGCTTTCTTT.